Described below is a single T cell receptor beta chain sequence and its context. Its target is not known. Read data end 3 residues before the CDR3 end; the end is taken from the germline J gene. The CDR3 length is 19 residues. Germline V gene data show CDR1 as LNHDA and CDR2 as SQIVND (reference sequence). The data originate from a study of T cell clonality in common variable immunodeficiency. Study-level points and caveats: Fewer TCRbeta clones were shared among CVID subjects than controls. Authors noted CVID clonality's cause needs subpopulation repertoire sequencing. CVID subjects had higher TCRbeta clonality than healthy controls, most marked in about a third.

The assay was immunoSEQ multiplex PCR, and TCRdb's table has in-frame clones only and misses some. Listed for the sample are around 29,000 clones, none seen a single time. Patients and controls were mostly of Caucasian heritage. This sequence was found in a person aged 18-69 years in good health. This chain joins TRBV19 and TRBJ2-3; D possibly corresponds to TRBD1 (6 bases). Sequencing input: peripheral blood mononuclear cells. CDR3 in amino acids: CASSIDLFRGAPRGQPQYF. The CDR3 bases that were read are TGTGCCAGTAGTATAGATCTATTCAGGGGAGCGCCTCGAGGGCAGCCG.